This record covers a single T cell receptor beta chain. The sample comes from a study of glioma-infiltrating T cells after dendritic cell vaccination. J was trimmed by 2 bases and V by 4 bases; bases with no gene match: 4. Germline CDR1 reads SGHDT; CDR2 reads YYEEEE. The CDR3 sequence is 14 residues long. TCRdb's table, derived via immunoSEQ multiplex PCR, lists solely in-frame clones and lacks some. Of fewer than 85,000 clones in the sample, 87% were seen once. Time point given: after dendritic cell vaccination, including at tumor progression/relapse. Sample: blood, taken after dendritic cell vaccination. The sequence came from a human donor with glioblastoma. The chain is built from TRBV5-6 and TRBJ2-7; 9 nucleotides agree with TRBD1. The CDR3, as DNA: TGTGCCAGCAGCGTGCGGACAGGGGCCTACGAGCAGTACTTC. It encodes CASSVRTGAYEQYF.